The rows below give T cell receptor beta chains drawn from one sample of a study of T cells in Graves' hyperthyroidism and ophthalmopathy. One entry per CDR3 protein results from TCRdb running MiXCR on the multiplex PCR reads. The table has under 400,000 distinct CDR3 sequences, about 15% seen once. The sequenced sample was blood. These receptors were obtained from a woman aged 18-29 years with Graves' hyperthyroidism that later progressed to Graves' ophthalmopathy. The CDR3 runs from the conserved cysteine through the conserved F or W. Each record gives: D gene, V gene, clone size, CDR3 protein. A D gene is named only where the DNA matches it firmly. The size entry is marked missing in some rows and otherwise reads once, few, many or a size class.

>.|TRBV3-1|many
CASSQGRNNEQFF
>TRBD1|TRBV20-1|many
CSARGGQGLNQPQHF
>.|TRBV6-5|few
CASSYDLGDWEKLFF
>.|TRBV12-3/TRBV12-4|many
CASSPRTGGSDTQYF
>.|TRBV6-1|.
CASSEAEVQPQHF
>.|TRBV10-3|few
CAISEAGAGINEKLFF
>TRBD2|TRBV20-1|many
CSVLRGRARYEQYF
>TRBD1|TRBV29-1|many
CSVRRPGQSNLYEQYF
>TRBD2|TRBV6-1|many
CASGGLAGTDTQYF
>TRBD2|TRBV6-5|once
CASSYDGTSGSVDNEQFF
>TRBD1|TRBV28|many
CASSSSGRDRVIGELFF
>TRBD2|TRBV28|.
CASSLSSSGRIYEQYF
>.|TRBV28|many
CASSLGRWGYEQYF
>.|TRBV2|many
CAGNGGVSPEAFF
>.|TRBV7-2|many
CASSLVHGFSNQPQHF
>TRBD1|TRBV10-3|.
CAIGQDRGGTIYF
>.|TRBV12-3/TRBV12-4|few
CASSLRGSDYEQYF
>TRBD2|TRBV27|many
CASSLFTMREEQFF
>TRBD1|TRBV27|few
CASSFGTGTYEQYF
>.|TRBV6-4|many
CASSETGNTEAFF
>.|TRBV27|.
CASSSADRSYNEQFF
>.|TRBV6-1|many
CASSLGRHSGNTIYF
>TRBD1|TRBV5-5|.
CTSSRGYTEAFF
>.|TRBV19|.
CASSAGRGIEAFF
>TRBD1|TRBV6-1|few
CASSYDRAGSPLHF
>.|TRBV5-4|few
CAIPSGVKGSYNEQFF
>.|TRBV10-3|.
CAISESHWRKQYGYTF